Below are 32 T cell receptor beta chains sequenced from a single sample in a study of beta chain features in type 1 diabetes. As every portion of the isolated RNA was reverse transcribed, the sequencing read expressed TCRB transcripts. Assay used: immunoSEQ multiplex PCR; TCRdb lists only in-frame clones, some missing. The sample lists a few hundred thousand clones, roughly 11% occurring once. The specimen sequenced was naive CD4+ T cells from blood. All receptors come from a woman aged 30 to 39 in good health.

On this clone: Different DNA sequences within this sample yield the same CDR3. This sequence joins TRBV29-1 and TRBJ2-7; tentative D call: TRBD2 (5 bases). The CDR3 has 13 amino acids. CDR1 and CDR2 (germline): SQVTM, ANQGSEA. The V and J ends lost 4 bases and 0 bases respectively, with 10 bases between them. CDR3 residues: CSVARDSSYEQYF. CDR3 in DNA: TGCAGCGTTGCACGGGATAGCTCCTACGAGCAGTACTTC.

The sample holds a few counts of this clone. Other DNA sequences in the same sample also yield this CDR3. The rearrangement joins TRBV5-4 to TRBJ2-7; no clear D. The germline CDR1 and CDR2 sequences are SGHNT and YYREEE (reference sequence). Trimming took 3 bases from V and 1 from J, leaving 2 bases between them. This CDR3 has 11 residues. CDR3 region: CASSSSYEQYF. CDR3 nucleotides: TGTGCCAGCAGCTCATCCTACGAGCAGTACTTC.

This clone turned up a few times. The chain couples TRBV29-1 to TRBJ1-2; D is unresolved. Per the germline V gene, CDR1 is SQVTM and CDR2 is ANQGSEA. CDR3 size: 16 residues. Trimming cost V 3 bases and J 0 bases, with 17 bases left between them. The CDR3 region is CSVDRVRAGTNYGYTF. In DNA, the CDR3 is TGCAGCGTTGATAGGGTGCGGGCAGGCACTAACTATGGCTACACCTTC.

This clone was counted a few times. The chain combines TRBV7-2 with TRBJ2-1; 8 bases map to TRBD1. After removal of 5 bases from V and 2 bases from J, the junction contained 5 bases not matched to a gene. The CDR3 covers 15 residues. Per germline, CDR1 SGHTA and CDR2 FQGNSA. The CDR3: CASSPRTGTYNEQFF. The CDR3 region has the DNA TGTGCCAGCAGCCCCAGGACAGGGACCTACAATGAGCAGTTCTTC.

The rearrangement uses TRBV5-1 and TRBJ2-7; 8 positions match TRBD2. Unmatched junction bases numbered 12, after V lost 4 bases and J lost 6 bases. CDR1 and CDR2 (germline): SGHRS, YFSETQ. This CDR3 has 15 amino acids. CDR3 in amino acids: CASSRGLGLAAEQYF. CDR3 DNA sequence: TGCGCCAGCAGCCGTGGACTAGGACTAGCTGCCGAGCAGTACTTC.

The chain joins TRBV28 to TRBJ2-7, with TRBD1 identical over 9 bases. After removal of 4 bases from V and 6 bases from J, the junction contained 10 bases not matched to a gene. The CDR3 has 15 residues. CDR1 and CDR2 (germline): MDHEN, SYDVKM. DNA for the CDR3: TGTGCCAGCAGTTCCCCAGGGACAGGGTTGGTCGAGCAGTACTTC. This sequence encodes CASSSPGTGLVEQYF. The whole variable domain, filled in from reference TRBV28 and TRBJ2-7, reads DVKVTQSSRYLVKRTGEKVFLECVQDMDHENMFWYRQDPGLGLRLIYFSYDVKMKEKGDIPEGYSVSREKKERFSLILESASTNQTSMYLCASSSPGTGLVEQYFGPGTRLTVT.

V gene TRBV5-1 combines with J gene TRBJ2-1, with TRBD2 identical over 8 bases. The CDR3 length is 12 residues. In germline, CDR1 is SGHRS, CDR2 YFSETQ. V lost 3 bases, J lost 10 bases, and 3 bases stayed unmatched. In nucleotides, the CDR3 is TGCGCCAGCAGCTCCACTAGCGGAGAGCAGTTCTTC. It specifies CASSSTSGEQFF.

This clone occurred a few times. The genes are TRBV19 and TRBJ2-2; D is perhaps TRBD1 (6 bases). The V gene lost 4 bases and the J gene lost 6 bases, with 9 bases spanning the gap. There are 13 residues in the CDR3. Per germline, CDR1 LNHDA and CDR2 SQIVND (reference sequence). The CDR3 DNA reads TGTGCCAGTAGTAACAGGGTTTCCGGGGAGCTGTTTTTT. Translating it yields CASSNRVSGELFF.

This clone appeared a few times. The chain is built from TRBV7-9 and TRBJ1-4, with 9 bases matching TRBD1. The CDR3 loop spans 17 amino acids. Germline V lookup: CDR1 SEHNR, CDR2 FQNEAQ (reference sequence). Losses at the gene ends were 0 bases for V and 0 bases for J; bases not matched to a gene: 2. CDR3 region: CASSLAGQGATNEKLFF. The CDR3 bases are TGTGCCAGCAGCTTAGCGGGACAGGGTGCAACTAATGAAAAACTGTTTTTT.

The chain has TRBV29-1 and TRBJ2-7; 10 bases match TRBD2. The trim removed 0 bases at V and 4 bases at J, leaving 6 bases unmatched. The germline V gene has CDR1 SQVTM and CDR2 ANQGSEA. The CDR3 is 15 residues long. CDR3 region: CSVEDLTAGGYEQYF. The CDR3 coding sequence is TGCAGCGTTGAAGATCTCACAGCGGGAGGGTACGAGCAGTACTTC.

The chain has TRBV4-2 and TRBJ1-1; 7 bases are a match to TRBD1. Germline values: CDR1 LGHNA, CDR2 YNFKEQ. CDR3 length: 13 amino acids. V gave up 4 bases and J gave up 11 bases; unmatched junction bases: 10. The CDR3 DNA is TGTGCCAGCAGCCCCCGGGACAGAAACCGGGCTTTCTTT. It codes for CASSPRDRNRAFF.

This chain links TRBV11-1 with TRBJ2-1; the match to TRBD1 covers 8 bases. This CDR3 contains 15 residues. The germline V gene has CDR1 SGHAT and CDR2 FQDESV (reference sequence). With 1 base clipped from V and 7 bases from J, the junction kept 6 bases outside the gene matches. CDR3 DNA sequence: TGTGCCAGCAGCTTAGGGGCAGGGGGCCTAAATGAGCAGTTCTTC. Translation: CASSLGAGGLNEQFF.

The rearrangement links TRBV7-2 to TRBJ2-1; 12 bases map to TRBD2. Germline V gives CDR1 SGHTA, CDR2 FQGNSA. V gave up 5 bases and J gave up 4 bases; unmatched junction bases: 6. This CDR3 has 16 amino acids. CDR3 region: CASSPRTSGMYNEQFF. The CDR3 region has the DNA TGTGCCAGCAGCCCCCGGACTAGCGGGATGTACAATGAGCAGTTCTTC.

The rearrangement joins TRBV4-2 to TRBJ1-1; D is perhaps TRBD1 (6 bases). The CDR3 consists of 16 residues. Germline values: CDR1 LGHNA, CDR2 YNFKEQ. Trimming took off 0 bases at V and 6 bases at J, with 17 bases between the two ends. The CDR3 nucleotides are TGTGCCAGCAGCCAAGATCGTAACAGGGCAATTCCTGAAGCTTTCTTT. The encoded protein is CASSQDRNRAIPEAFF.

This chain joins TRBV4-3 and TRBJ2-1, with TRBD2 matching 11 bases. Germline V gene data show CDR1 as LGHNA and CDR2 as YSLEER. V was clipped by 0 bases and J by 5 bases; unmatched bases: 6. This CDR3 has 17 residues. CDR3 in amino acids: CASSQDTLAGGNNEQFF. The CDR3 coding sequence is TGCGCCAGCAGCCAAGATACCCTAGCGGGAGGAAACAATGAGCAGTTCTTC.

The chain employs TRBV6-5 and TRBJ2-6; tentative D call: TRBD1 (6 bases). The length of the CDR3 is 14 residues. Germline-derived CDR1 and CDR2 are MNHEY and SVGAGI. Trimming removed 7 bases from V and 4 bases from J, with 11 bases in between. CDR3 region: CASTDRSGANVLTF. The CDR3 DNA is TGTGCCAGCACCGACAGGTCCGGGGCCAACGTCCTGACTTTC.

This clone showed up just a few times. The chain combines TRBV7-8 with TRBJ1-1; weak D call: TRBD1 (5 bases). CDR1 and CDR2 (germline): SGHVS, FQNEAQ. The CDR3 runs to 16 residues. Trimming left V 5 bases short and J 1 base short, with 17 bases between. For the CDR3, the DNA is TGTGCCAGCAGCCTGAACCCAGGGTCGGGGAACACTGAAGCTTTCTTT. It yields the protein CASSLNPGSGNTEAFF.

This clone was recorded a few times. J is TRBJ2-1 and V is TRBV5-1; no reliable D call. V was pared by 4 bases and J by 5 bases, with 13 bases between. Germline V CDR1 and CDR2: SGHRS, YFSETQ. The CDR3 totals 14 residues. The CDR3 reads CASSPRLPDNEQFF. The CDR3 nucleotides read TGCGCCAGCAGCCCCCGTTTGCCGGACAATGAGCAGTTCTTC. Using reference TRBV5-1 and TRBJ2-1 for the parts outside the CDR3, the full variable domain is KAGVTQTPRYLIKTRGQQVTLSCSPISGHRSVSWYQQTPGQGLQFLFEYFSETQRNKGNFPGRFSGRQFSNSRSEMNVSTLELGDSALYLCASSPRLPDNEQFFGPGTRLTVL.

This clone was counted a few times. The rearrangement links TRBV5-4 to TRBJ1-2; TRBD1 might be the D (5 bases). Trimming shortened V by 2 bases and J by 6 bases, and 17 bases separated the two germline ends. The CDR3 is 15 residues long. From germline, CDR1 is SGHNT and CDR2 YYREEE (reference sequence). This CDR3 reads CASSFDRAGVDGYTF. CDR3 DNA: TGTGCCAGCAGCTTCGATAGGGCGGGGGTCGATGGCTACACCTTC.

Turning to this clone: One end of the junction fails to match germline, which may point to a read error. The rearrangement links TRBV7-2 to TRBJ2-2; maybe TRBD1 (6 bases). CDR1 and CDR2 (germline): SGHTA, FQGNSA. The CDR3 loop spans 16 amino acids. DNA for the CDR3: TGTGCCAGCAGATTAGGTACAGGGACGAACACCGGGGAGCTGTTTTTT. It yields the protein CASRLGTGTNTGELFF.

A note on this clone: This sample includes further DNA sequences coding for the same CDR3. This chain connects TRBV9 to TRBJ2-3; D call uncertain. Trimming left V 0 bases short and J 4 bases short, with 3 bases between. The CDR3 length is 12 residues. Per germline, CDR1 SGDLS and CDR2 YYNGEE. CDR3 in amino acids: CASSVAADTQYF. CDR3 sequence (DNA): TGTGCCAGCAGCGTAGCAGCAGATACGCAGTATTTT.

The chain combines TRBV6-5 with TRBJ2-5, with TRBD1 as a possible D gene (6 bases). The last part of the DNA fits TRBJ2-7 better; the J call may be wrong. Germline CDR1 MNHEY, CDR2 SVGAGI. The CDR3 is made up of 14 amino acids. The CDR3 loop reads CASSYYRDTYEQYF. The CDR3 DNA reads as TGTGCCAGCAGTTACTACCGGGACACCTACGAGCAGTACTTC.

V and J are TRBV19 and TRBJ1-5; tentative D call: TRBD1 (6 bases). The CDR3 is 13 amino acids. Germline V CDR1 and CDR2: LNHDA, SQIVND (reference sequence). V was cut by 6 bases and J by 5 bases, with 11 bases left in between. The CDR3 DNA reads as TGTGCCAGTAGAAGACAGGAGGATCAGCCCCAGCATTTT. Protein: CASRRQEDQPQHF.

The rearrangement links TRBV27 to TRBJ2-7, with a tentative D call TRBD2 (6 bases). The CDR3 runs to 13 residues. The germline V gene encodes CDR1 MNHEY and CDR2 SMNVEV (reference sequence). V lost 4 bases and J lost 6, with 13 bases in between. The CDR3 reads CASSYTLGGEQYF. The CDR3 DNA sequence: TGTGCCAGCAGTTACACCCTCGGGGGCGAGCAGTACTTC.

The DNA of the CDR3 is TGCGCCAGCAGCCAAGGATCCCTAGCGGGAGGGACCACAGATACGCAGTATTTT. As protein: CASSQGSLAGGTTDTQYF. The chain combines TRBV4-3 with TRBJ2-3; TRBD2 agrees at 12 bases. Unmatched junction bases numbered 7, after V lost 1 base and J lost 2 bases. This CDR3 has 18 amino acids. Germline V gives CDR1 LGHNA, CDR2 YSLEER.

This clone has more than one count but fewer than ten. Here the CDR3 reads CASSVAPRRQGAVQFF. The CDR3 nucleotides are TGTGCCAGCAGCGTAGCCCCGAGGCGGCAGGGGGCTGTGCAGTTCTTC. V is TRBV9 and J is TRBJ2-1; 8 bases align to TRBD1. The CDR3 sequence is 16 residues long. Trimming cost V 0 bases and J 12 bases; bases outside gene matches: 14. CDR1 and CDR2 from the germline V gene are SGDLS and YYNGEE.

The V and J genes are TRBV15 and TRBJ2-1, with 8 bases fitting TRBD1. This CDR3 is 13 amino acids long. Germline CDR1 and CDR2: LNHNV and YYDKDF (reference sequence). V dropped 5 bases and J dropped 4; count of bases not matched to a gene: 1. In DNA form, the CDR3 reads TGTGCCACCAGCGACAGGGGTTACAATGAGCAGTTCTTC. Translated, it gives CATSDRGYNEQFF.

The chain combines TRBV25-1 with TRBJ2-7, with 9 bases aligning to TRBD1. After removal of 3 bases from V and 1 base from J, the junction contained 4 bases not matched to a gene. Germline V gene sequence: CDR1 MGHDK, CDR2 SYGVNS. The CDR3 has 15 amino acids. CDR3 in amino acids: CASSDFGTGSYEQYF. In DNA, the CDR3 is TGTGCCAGCAGTGATTTCGGGACAGGGTCCTACGAGCAGTACTTC.

This clone came up a few times. The chain joins TRBV4-3 to TRBJ2-1; 7 nucleotides match TRBD2. CDR3 size: 16 residues. Trimming took 0 bases from V and 6 from J; bases not matched to a gene: 8. CDR1 LGHNA and CDR2 YSLEER come from the germline V gene. CDR3 sequence: CASSQDEAGSRNEQFF. The CDR3, as DNA: TGCGCCAGCAGCCAAGATGAAGCGGGATCGCGCAATGAGCAGTTCTTC.

This chain joins TRBV18 and TRBJ2-6, with TRBD1 matching 7 bases. In germline, CDR1 is KGHSH, CDR2 LQKENI. The V and J ends lost 5 bases and 2 bases, in that order; junction bases with no gene match: 3. This CDR3 comprises 15 residues. CDR3 sequence: CASSTTGTGANVLTF. In nucleotides, the CDR3 is TGTGCCAGCTCAACGACAGGGACTGGGGCCAACGTCCTGACTTTC.

The V call is TRBV5-1, the J call TRBJ1-4, with D uncertain. The CDR3 spans 15 residues. The V end was cut by 4 bases, the J end by 6 bases, with 16 bases between. Germline V gene data show CDR1 as SGHRS and CDR2 as YFSETQ. CDR3 nucleotides: TGCGCCAGCAGCCCGTCCGGGATGGCGTATGAAAAACTGTTTTTT. Its translation is CASSPSGMAYEKLFF.

The V and J genes are TRBV19 and TRBJ2-3; a possible D gene is TRBD2 (6 bases). CDR1 is LNHDA and CDR2 is SQIVND in the germline V gene (reference sequence). The CDR3 is 15 amino acids. The V end was cut by 9 bases, the J end by 2 bases, with 18 bases between. Here the CDR3 reads CASAGSGLNTDTQYF. As DNA, the CDR3 is TGTGCCAGCGCGGGAAGTGGACTAAACACAGATACGCAGTATTTT.